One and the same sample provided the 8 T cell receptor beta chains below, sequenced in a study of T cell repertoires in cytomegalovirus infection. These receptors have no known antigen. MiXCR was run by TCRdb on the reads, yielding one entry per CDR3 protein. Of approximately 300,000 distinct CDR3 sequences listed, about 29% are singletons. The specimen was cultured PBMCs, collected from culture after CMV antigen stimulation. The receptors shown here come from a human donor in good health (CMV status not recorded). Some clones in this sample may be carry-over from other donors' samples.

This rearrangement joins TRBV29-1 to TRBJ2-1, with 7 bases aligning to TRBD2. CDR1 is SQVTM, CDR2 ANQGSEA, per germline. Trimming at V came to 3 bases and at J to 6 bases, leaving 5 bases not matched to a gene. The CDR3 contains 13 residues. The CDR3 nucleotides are TGCAGCGTTGAGGCCTGGGAGGGCAATGAGCAGTTCTTC. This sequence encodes CSVEAWEGNEQFF.

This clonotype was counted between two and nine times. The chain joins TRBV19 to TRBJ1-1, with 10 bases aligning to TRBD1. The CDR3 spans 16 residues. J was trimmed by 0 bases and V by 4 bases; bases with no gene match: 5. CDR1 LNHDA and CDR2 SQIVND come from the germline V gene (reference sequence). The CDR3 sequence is CASSRQGTGVNTEAFF. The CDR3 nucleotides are TGTGCCAGTAGTAGGCAAGGGACAGGGGTGAACACTGAAGCTTTCTTT.

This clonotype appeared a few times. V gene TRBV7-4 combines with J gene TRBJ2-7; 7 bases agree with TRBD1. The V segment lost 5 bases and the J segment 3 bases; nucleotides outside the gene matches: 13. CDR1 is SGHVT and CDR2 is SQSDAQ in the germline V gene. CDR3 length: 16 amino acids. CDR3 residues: CASSPRITGADYEQYF. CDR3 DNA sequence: TGTGCCAGCAGCCCACGAATCACAGGGGCGGACTACGAGCAGTACTTC.

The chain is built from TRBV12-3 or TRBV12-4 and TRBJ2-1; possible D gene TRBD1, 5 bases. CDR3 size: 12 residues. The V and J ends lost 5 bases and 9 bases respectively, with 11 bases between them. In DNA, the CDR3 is TGTGCCAGCAGTCCACTGGACACTGAGCAGTTCTTC. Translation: CASSPLDTEQFF.

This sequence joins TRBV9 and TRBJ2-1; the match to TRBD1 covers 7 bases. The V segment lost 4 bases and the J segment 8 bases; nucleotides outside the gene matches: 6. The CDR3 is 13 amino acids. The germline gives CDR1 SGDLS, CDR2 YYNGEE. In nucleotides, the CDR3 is TGTGCCAGCAGCCTACAGGGGTTCGATGAGCAGTTCTTC. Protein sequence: CASSLQGFDEQFF.

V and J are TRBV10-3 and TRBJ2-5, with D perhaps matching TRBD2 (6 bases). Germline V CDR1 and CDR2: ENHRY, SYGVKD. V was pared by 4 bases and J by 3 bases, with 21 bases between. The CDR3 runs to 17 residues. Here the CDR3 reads CAISAPSLTRAKETQYF. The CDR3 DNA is TGTGCCATCAGTGCACCGTCTTTGACTAGAGCGAAAGAGACCCAGTACTTC.

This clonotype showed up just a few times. In nucleotides, the CDR3 is TGTGCCAGCAGCTTAGGATCGATGGGGGGCAGGAGCAATCAGCCCCAGCATTTT. Its protein is CASSLGSMGGRSNQPQHF. The chain couples TRBV7-2 to TRBJ1-5, with D maybe TRBD1 (6 bases). Germline loops: CDR1 SGHTA, CDR2 FQGNSA. The CDR3 has 18 amino acids. Trimming stripped 1 base from V and 1 base from J, with 17 bases between.

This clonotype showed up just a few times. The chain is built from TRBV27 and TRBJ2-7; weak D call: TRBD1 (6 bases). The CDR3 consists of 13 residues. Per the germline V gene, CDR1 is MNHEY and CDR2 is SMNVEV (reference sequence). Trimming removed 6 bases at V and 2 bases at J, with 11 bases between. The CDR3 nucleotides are TGTGCCAGCAGGGGTACAGGGACCTACGAGCAGTACTTC. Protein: CASRGTGTYEQYF.